This T cell receptor (beta chain) was profiled in a study of PD-1 blockade in classical Hodgkin lymphoma (dated by TCRdb to the early 2020s). Regarding the study in general: A peripheral blood immune signature of response to PD-1 blockade in classical Hodgkin lymphoma was defined using TCR beta sequencing and CyTOF. The study at large found these results: The study was limited to a single clinical trial cohort, and causes of repertoire differences, possibly disease activity or prior therapy, remained undefined. Newly diagnosed patients were reported to have lower baseline TCR diversity than healthy donors, and relapsed/refractory patients were reported to have lower baseline TCR diversity still.

Genomic DNA was isolated using the Qiagen DNeasy kit from unsorted PBMCs as well as from negatively selected CD4+ and CD8+ fractions. TCR beta CDR3 regions were subjected to amplification by immunoSEQ multiplex PCR with primers that anneal to V and J segments. A synthetic immune receptor repertoire was used to minimize amplification bias, and remaining bias was computationally removed after sequencing. The study's own analysis went as follows. Custom Python scripts were used to quantify repertoire diversity as the Shannon entropy index. Unsorted, CD4+ and CD8+ repertoires were analyzed separately, except in combined analyses where CD4+ and CD8+ sequences were merged in silico. The clones in this table, taken by TCRdb from immuneACCESS, are in-frame only. Not every clone is retained; where verified, under half of the shortfall comes from an unresolved V gene, and the cause of the rest is unknown. For V, J and clone size, that table is used; D and trimming come from the DNA. The sample table records under 6,500 clones; roughly nine tenths of these occur just once. The top ten clonotypes cover less than 25% of the sample.

The germline V gene supplies CDR1 MGHRA and CDR2 YSYEKL. The CDR3 measures 13 amino acids from cysteine to phenylalanine. CDR3 DNA is the only sequence kept; it has 39 bases, read in frame from the first base. On this clone itself: There is no known antigen for this receptor. No base qualities exist here, and no much larger clone lies one base off it.

The time point label for this specimen denotes: newly diagnosed, previously untreated cHL patient sample. Using a Miltenyi CD8+ T cell isolation kit, CD8+ T cells were purified from thawed PBMCs through magnetic negative selection. To serve as a comparison group for the relapsed/refractory trial patients, PBMCs were sequenced from patients with newly diagnosed, previously untreated classical Hodgkin lymphoma. Peripheral blood was collected in 8 mL Vacutainer Cell Preparation Tubes, from which PBMCs were isolated by centrifugation and then cryopreserved. Purified CD4+ and CD8+ fractions were generated only in cases for which an additional PBMC sample was available. Magnetically labelled cells were depleted on LS columns in a quadroMACS separator, and the flow-through was collected as the purified fraction.

This clonotype originated in a human donor with classical Hodgkin lymphoma. Source material: CD8+ T cells from blood. The rearrangement joined TRBV4-1 to TRBJ2-5; TRBD1 matches 7 bases in the middle. The assigned J gene may be wrong: the sequence end matches TRBJ2-7 better. CDR3 protein: CASSDRVSYEQYF. The bases read TGCGCCAGCAGTGACAGGGTTTCCTACGAGCAGTACTTC.